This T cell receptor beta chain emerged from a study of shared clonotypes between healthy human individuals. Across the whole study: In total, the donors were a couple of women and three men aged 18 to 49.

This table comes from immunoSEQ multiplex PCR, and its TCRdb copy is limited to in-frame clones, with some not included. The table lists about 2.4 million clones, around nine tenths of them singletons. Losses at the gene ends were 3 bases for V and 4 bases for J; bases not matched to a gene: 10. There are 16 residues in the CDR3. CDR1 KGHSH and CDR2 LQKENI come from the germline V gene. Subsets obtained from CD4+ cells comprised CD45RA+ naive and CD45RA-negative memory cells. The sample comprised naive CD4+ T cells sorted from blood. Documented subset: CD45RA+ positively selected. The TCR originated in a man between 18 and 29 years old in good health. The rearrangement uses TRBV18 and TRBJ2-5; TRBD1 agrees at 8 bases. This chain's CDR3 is CASSPYPTGGGETQYF. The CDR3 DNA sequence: TGTGCCAGCTCACCTTACCCAACAGGGGGAGGAGAGACCCAGTACTTC.